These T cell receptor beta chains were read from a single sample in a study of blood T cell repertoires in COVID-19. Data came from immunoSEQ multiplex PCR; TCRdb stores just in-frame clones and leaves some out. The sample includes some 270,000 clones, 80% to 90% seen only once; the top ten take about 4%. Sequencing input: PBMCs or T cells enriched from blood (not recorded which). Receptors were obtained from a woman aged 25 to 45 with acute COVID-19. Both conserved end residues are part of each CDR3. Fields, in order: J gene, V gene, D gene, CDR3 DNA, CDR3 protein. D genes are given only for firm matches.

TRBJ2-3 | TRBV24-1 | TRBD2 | TGTGCCACCAGTGATCGACTAGCGGGAAACACAGATACGCAGTATTTT | CATSDRLAGNTDTQYF
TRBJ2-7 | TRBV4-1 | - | TGCGCCAGCAGCCCAGGATCCTACGAGCAGTACTTC | CASSPGSYEQYF
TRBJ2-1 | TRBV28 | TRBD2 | TGTGCCAGCAGCGAGGGAATATTAGCGGGAGGGCTTAATGAGCAGTTCTTC | CASSEGILAGGLNEQFF
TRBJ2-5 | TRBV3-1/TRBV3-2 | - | TGTGCCAGCAGCCGAAGACTAGATCCCCACCAAGAGACCCAGTACTTC | CASSRRLDPHQETQYF
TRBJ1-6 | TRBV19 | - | TGTGCCAGTAGCATCCAAGGGGCAGACTATAATTCACCCCTCCACTTT | CASSIQGADYNSPLHF
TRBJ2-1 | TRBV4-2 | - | TGTGCCAGCAGCCGAGGTGCGTTTTCCTACAATGAGCAGTTCTTC | CASSRGAFSYNEQFF
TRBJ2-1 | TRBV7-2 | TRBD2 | TGTGCCAGCAGCTCCCCGGGACTAGCGTTCGATGAGCAGTTCTTC | CASSSPGLAFDEQFF
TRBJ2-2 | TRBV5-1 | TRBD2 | TGCGCCAGCAGCTTGGGCGGGAGTAACGCCGGGGAGCTGTTTTTT | CASSLGGSNAGELFF
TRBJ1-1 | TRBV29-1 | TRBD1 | TGCAGCGCCGGGACAGGAGGGAACACTGAAGCTTTCTTT | CSAGTGGNTEAFF
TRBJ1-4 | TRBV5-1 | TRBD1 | TGCGCCAGCAGTTCCGAGCAGGGGGAAGCTTTTGAAAAACTGTTTTTT | CASSSEQGEAFEKLFF